This T cell receptor (beta chain) emerged from a study of blood T cell repertoires in COVID-19. As for the study in general: The origin of the acute and convalescent COVID-19 samples was the United States, Italy and Spain.

Only one count was recorded for this clone. The CDR3 sequence is 15 residues long. Germline loops: CDR1 ENHRY, CDR2 SYGVKD. Deletions cut 2 bases from V and 3 bases from J, with 14 bases between. Per the original methods: Reference gene primer amplification gave nucleated cell count estimates. TCRdb keeps only in-frame clones here, not all; method: immunoSEQ multiplex PCR. V, J and clone size were drawn from that table, and D and trimming were deduced from the DNA. The table has around 360,000 clones, less than 90% seen once. Living in 24 US areas, the participants were between roughly 18 and 90 years of age. Cohort 3 donors were reported recovered after two negative PCRs, clearance, or symptom resolution.

The TCR originated in a woman younger than 45 who had recovered from COVID-19. The chain carries TRBV10-3 and TRBJ2-7, with TRBD2 as a possible D gene (6 bases). The sample was PBMCs or T cells enriched from blood (not recorded which). CDR3 sequence (DNA): TGTGCCATCAGTGAGCTGGAGGGAGGTAACTACGAGCAGTACTTC. Its translation: CAISELEGGNYEQYF.